The 21 T cell receptor beta chains listed next were all sequenced from one sample in a study of blood T cells in healthy people across ages (dated by TCRdb to about 2015). Libraries were made using 5' RACE. For sequencing, an Illumina HiSeq 2500 was employed. A second PCR of roughly 6 to 11 cycles was run with a J-beta primer mix and a sample-barcoded 5' primer. TCRdb handled the public reads itself, with Q25 trimming in fastp and clone calling in MiXCR, and kept productive beta chains. Identical CDR3 proteins give one entry, which carries the most common genes and DNA. The sample table holds 1.5 million to 2 million distinct CDR3 sequences, of which roughly 28% were seen once. 7% to 9% of the sample goes to the ten largest clones. The material sequenced was blood. The receptors come from a woman aged 25 to 45 in good health.

With regard to this clonotype: Mismatch with germline at one junction end may stem from a read error. CDR3 bases: TGTGCCAGCAGGGGGACCGGGACTAGCGTTTACGAGCAGTACTTT. It yields the protein CASRGTGTSVYEQYF. This chain links TRBV12-3 or TRBV12-4 with TRBJ2-7, with 10 positions matching TRBD2. The CDR3 has 15 residues.

This clonotype was counted many times. The V gene is TRBV28, the J gene TRBJ2-4; D is possibly TRBD1 or TRBD2 (5 bases each). The ends were cut back, 4 bases at V and 0 bases at J, with 16 bases in the middle. The CDR3 loop spans 17 amino acids. Germline lookup yields CDR1 MDHEN and CDR2 SYDVKM. CDR3: CASSWERGPLAKNIQYF. In DNA, the CDR3 is TGTGCCAGCAGTTGGGAGAGGGGACCGCTAGCCAAAAACATTCAGTACTTC.

This clonotype was observed a handful of times. The CDR3 region is CASSLPGRWVYNEQFF. The CDR3 coding sequence is TGTGCCAGCAGCTTGCCCGGACGGTGGGTTTACAATGAGCAGTTCTTC. The V call is TRBV12-3 or TRBV12-4, the J call TRBJ2-1; no clear D. The CDR3 covers 16 residues. The V end was cut by 6 bases, the J end by 4 bases, with 19 bases between.

The chain is built from TRBV13 and TRBJ2-3, with 10 bases lining up with TRBD2. CDR1 and CDR2 from the germline V gene are PRHDT and FYEKMQ (reference sequence). The CDR3 is 16 residues long. The V and J ends lost 3 bases and 3 bases, in that order; junction bases with no gene match: 6. The CDR3 here is CASSFSGLAATDTQYF. The CDR3, as DNA: TGTGCCAGCAGCTTTTCTGGACTAGCGGCAACAGATACGCAGTATTTT.

The chain joins TRBV2 to TRBJ2-5; D gene ambiguous. Germline CDR1 reads SNHLY; CDR2 reads FYNNEI. V lost 6 bases and J 5 bases, leaving 10 bases between the germline ends. The CDR3 consists of 12 residues. The CDR3 region has the DNA TGTGCCAGCAGCCAACAACACGAGACCCAGTACTTC. The encoded protein is CASSQQHETQYF.

A few counts support this clonotype. CDR3 in amino acids: CASSLAFPGEQFF. CDR3 sequence (DNA): TGTGCCAGCAGCTTGGCTTTTCCGGGTGAGCAGTTCTTC. The chain combines TRBV5-6 with TRBJ2-1; D call uncertain. The CDR3 length is 13 residues. Trimming cost V 0 bases and J 9 bases, with 10 bases left between them. Germline CDR1 and CDR2: SGHDT and YYEEEE.

V and J are TRBV5-1 and TRBJ2-7, with D unresolved. The ends were cut back, 4 bases at V and 2 bases at J, with 13 bases in the middle. This CDR3 spans 14 amino acids. Germline CDR1 is SGHRS and CDR2 is YFSETQ. Here the CDR3 reads CASSREGAAYEQYF. The CDR3 nucleotides are TGCGCCAGCAGCAGAGAAGGCGCAGCCTACGAGCAGTACTTC.

This chain joins TRBV11-2 and TRBJ2-3; TRBD1 matches 9 bases. This CDR3 contains 15 residues. Per germline, CDR1 SGHAT and CDR2 FQNNGV. Trimming at V came to 1 base and at J to 4 bases, leaving 3 bases not matched to a gene. Written as DNA, the CDR3 is TGTGCCAGCAGCTTAGCCCGGACAGGGGCAGATACGCAGTATTTT. It is translated as CASSLARTGADTQYF.

Regarding this clonotype: The final CDR3 position lacks the conserved phenylalanine or tryptophan, pointing to a likely read error. The chain couples TRBV15 to TRBJ1-5, with TRBD1 matching 7 bases. This CDR3 spans 15 amino acids. Germline trimming cut 6 bases from V and 0 bases from J; bases unmatched to any gene: 5. Germline loops: CDR1 LNHNV, CDR2 YYDKDF (reference sequence). The CDR3 nucleotides are TGTGCCACCAGACCGGGACAGAATAGCAATCAGCCCCAGCATGTT. Its protein product is CATRPGQNSNQPQHV.

This rearrangement joins TRBV6-2 or TRBV6-3 to TRBJ1-2, with unresolved D. V gave up 2 bases and J gave up 6 bases, with 10 bases separating them. Germline CDR1 reads MNHEY; CDR2 reads SVGEGT. The CDR3 loop spans 13 amino acids. The CDR3: CASSYDGTDGYTF. The CDR3 DNA follows: TGTGCCAGCAGTTACGACGGAACAGATGGCTACACCTTC.

For this clonotype: A much larger clone differs by one base, so this may be a read error. The genes are TRBV10-3 and TRBJ1-2; a weak D match, TRBD1 (5 bases). V dropped 2 bases and J dropped 4 bases, with 8 bases sitting between them. Per the germline V gene, CDR1 is ENHRY and CDR2 is SYGVKD. CDR3 length: 13 residues. CDR3 nucleotides: TGTGCCATCAGTGAGGAGGGACTCTATGGCTACACCTTC. Encoded protein: CAISEEGLYGYTF.

This clonotype was counted between two and nine times. This chain joins TRBV28 and TRBJ2-1; possible D gene TRBD1, 5 bases. The J call may be incorrect, as the DNA end agrees better with TRBJ2-7. The CDR3 totals 14 residues. Germline-derived CDR1 and CDR2 are MDHEN and SYDVKM. The CDR3 DNA reads TGTGCCAGCAGGGCAGGGTCCTCCTACAATGAGCAGTACTTC. This codes for CASRAGSSYNEQYF.

This clonotype has a count of ten or more. The V call is TRBV14, the J call TRBJ2-1, with D possibly TRBD2 on 6 matching bases. V lost 3 bases to trimming and J lost 1 base, with 19 bases between them. The V gene's germline CDR1 is SGHDN and CDR2 FVKESK. The CDR3 has 18 residues. In nucleotides, the CDR3 is TGTGCCAGCAGCCAGGGTTTTTATGCGGGACTGTCCTACAATGAGCAGTTCTTC. Its translation: CASSQGFYAGLSYNEQFF.

Comments on this clonotype: A much larger clone lies one base from this, so it may be a read error. This rearrangement joins TRBV15 to TRBJ2-7, with TRBD1 matching over 10 bases. V lost 0 bases to trimming and J lost 10 bases; unmatched junction nucleotides: 15. From germline, CDR1 is LNHNV and CDR2 YYDKDF (reference sequence). The CDR3 is made up of 17 amino acids. CDR3 in amino acids: CATSRDENDRGPFGQYV. The DNA of the CDR3 is TGTGCCACCAGCAGAGATGAAAACGACAGGGGGCCCTTCGGCCAGTACGTC.

Details on this clonotype: This could be a read error, since a much larger clone is one nucleotide away. The final CDR3 position lacks the conserved phenylalanine or tryptophan, pointing to a likely read error. The genes are TRBV4-2 and TRBJ2-1, with TRBD2 matching over 10 bases. This CDR3 is built from 15 residues. Germline loops: CDR1 LGHNA, CDR2 YNFKEQ. After removal of 4 bases from V and 5 bases from J, the junction contained 5 bases not matched to a gene. The CDR3 spells CASSLSGGRDNEQFL. The CDR3 nucleotides read TGTGCCAGCAGCCTTAGCGGGGGGAGAGACAATGAGCAGTTCCTC.

This clonotype was counted ten times or more. V gene TRBV4-1 combines with J gene TRBJ2-1; 9 bases are a match to TRBD2. The junction had 8 bases not matched to a gene; V was cut back by 1 base and J by 1 base. CDR1 is MGHRA, CDR2 YSYEKL, per germline. CDR3 size: 18 residues. The CDR3 DNA sequence: TGCGCCAGCAGCCAAGGAGGACAGCGGGGGGCGTCCTACAATGAGCAGTTCTTC. Translated, it gives CASSQGGQRGASYNEQFF.

Comment on this clonotype: A junction boundary mismatches the germline segment, possibly from a read error. The chain couples TRBV5-1 to TRBJ2-5; a weak D match, TRBD2 (6 bases). Germline CDR1 and CDR2: SGHRS and YFSETQ. The CDR3 is 14 amino acids. The CDR3 sequence is CAGRPQGGTETQYF. The CDR3 DNA reads TGCGCCGGCAGGCCCCAGGGAGGAACCGAGACCCAGTACTTC.

The gene calls are TRBV2 and TRBJ2-5; maybe TRBD2 (6 bases). Germline values: CDR1 SNHLY, CDR2 FYNNEI. V gave up 8 bases and J gave up 4 bases, with 14 bases separating them. This CDR3 region has 13 residues. CDR3 region: CASALGGGETQYF. As DNA, the CDR3 is TGTGCCAGCGCCCTTGGGGGAGGAGAGACCCAGTACTTC. The full variable domain, in which reference TRBV2 and TRBJ2-5 provide the parts outside the CDR3, is EPEVTQTPSHQVTQMGQEVILRCVPISNHLYFYWYRQILGQKVEFLVSFYNNEISEKSEIFDDQFSVERPDGSNFTLKIRSTKLEDSAMYFCASALGGGETQYFGPGTRLLVL.

There are a few counts of this clonotype. The chain carries TRBV5-1 and TRBJ2-5; D is ambiguous. The CDR3 totals 14 residues. V lost 0 bases, J lost 5 bases, and 11 bases lay in between. Germline CDR1 reads SGHRS; CDR2 reads YFSETQ. In DNA, the CDR3 is TGCGCCAGCAGCTTGGAATCCGGTGGCGAGACCCAGTACTTC. This translates into CASSLESGGETQYF.

Only a few counts were recorded for this clonotype. V gene TRBV15 combines with J gene TRBJ1-5; tentative D call: TRBD1 (6 bases). CDR3 length equals 14 residues. V shed 0 bases and J shed 4 bases, with 7 bases lying between them. The germline V gene has CDR1 LNHNV and CDR2 YYDKDF (reference sequence). The CDR3 loop is CATSREGGNQPQHF. Written as DNA, the CDR3 is TGTGCCACCAGCAGAGAAGGGGGAAATCAGCCCCAGCATTTT.

V usage is TRBV7-3 and J usage is TRBJ2-1; 16 bases fit TRBD2. CDR1 and CDR2 from the germline V gene are SGHTA and FQGTGA. The length of the CDR3 is 18 residues. The V and J ends lost 5 bases and 2 bases, in that order; junction bases with no gene match: 6. The CDR3 protein is CASSTTGTSGGAYNEQFF. CDR3 coding DNA: TGTGCCAGCAGCACGACAGGGACTAGCGGGGGGGCCTACAATGAGCAGTTCTTC.